Shown below are 7 T cell receptor beta chains from a single sample sequenced in a study of cytomegalovirus exposure and HLA in healthy donors. Primers included in the PCR were 60 Vbeta and 13 Jbeta primers. Clones were read by immunoSEQ multiplex PCR, and TCRdb kept only the in-frame ones, dropping some. The table has over 60,000 clones, 60% to 75% seen once. The source material was PBMCs. The receptors originated from a man in his sixties or seventies in good health and CMV-seronegative.

The chain joins TRBV5-4 to TRBJ1-1; TRBD1 aligns across 10 bases. The CDR3 spans 14 residues. Germline V CDR1 and CDR2: SGHNT, YYREEE (reference sequence). Losses at the gene ends were 5 bases for V and 2 bases for J; bases not matched to a gene: 3. CDR3 sequence (DNA): TGTGCCAGCAGTCGGGACAGGGGAAACACTGAAGCTTTCTTT. This sequence encodes CASSRDRGNTEAFF. The full variable domain, completed using reference TRBV5-4 and TRBJ1-1, is ETGVTQSPTHLIKTRGQQVTLRCSSQSGHNTVSWYQQALGQGPQFIFQYYREEENGRGNFPPRFSGLQFPNYSSELNVNALELDDSALYLCASSRDRGNTEAFFGQGTRLTVV.

V usage is TRBV5-1 and J usage is TRBJ1-1; D unclear. CDR3 size: 15 residues. CDR1 and CDR2 from the germline V gene are SGHRS and YFSETQ. V was clipped by 1 base and J by 1 base, with 11 bases between them. The chain's CDR3 is CASSLFRGENTEAFF. As DNA, the CDR3 is TGCGCCAGCAGCTTGTTTCGGGGAGAGAACACTGAAGCTTTCTTT.

The V and J genes are TRBV29-1 and TRBJ2-3; 7 bases align to TRBD2. This CDR3 comprises 14 residues. Trimming at V came to 6 bases and at J to 0 bases, leaving 6 bases not matched to a gene. The germline V gene encodes CDR1 SQVTM and CDR2 ANQGSEA. CDR3 protein: CSVAGTTSTDTQYF. In DNA, the CDR3 is TGCAGCGTAGCCGGGACTACTAGCACAGATACGCAGTATTTT.

This clone showed up just once. The chain uses TRBV10-3 and TRBJ1-1; a possible D gene is TRBD1 (6 bases). Trimming took 3 bases from V and 5 from J, leaving 10 bases between them. The CDR3 is made up of 13 amino acids. Germline-derived CDR1 and CDR2 are ENHRY and SYGVKD. CDR3 loop: CAISDQGTTEAFF. The CDR3 coding sequence is TGTGCCATCAGTGACCAAGGGACAACTGAAGCTTTCTTT.

The chain recombines TRBV20-1 with TRBJ1-2; D is undetermined. V dropped 1 base and J dropped 9 bases, with 9 bases sitting between them. Germline CDR1 DFQATT, CDR2 SNEGSKA (reference sequence). This CDR3 comprises 11 residues. Here the CDR3 reads CSARAEISYTF. Here the CDR3 DNA reads TGCAGTGCTAGAGCGGAGATTAGCTACACCTTC.

The CDR3: CASSDRGSNYGYTF. In nucleotides, the CDR3 is TGTGCCAGCAGTGACAGGGGGTCGAACTATGGCTACACCTTC. This chain links TRBV28 with TRBJ1-2, with TRBD1 matching 9 bases. Trimming cost V 5 bases and J 2 bases; bases outside gene matches: 3. Germline V lookup: CDR1 MDHEN, CDR2 SYDVKM. The CDR3 runs to 14 residues.

The chain carries TRBV5-4 and TRBJ2-5, with a weak D call TRBD2 (5 bases). Trimming removed 4 bases from V and 1 base from J, with 14 bases in between. CDR3 length equals 15 residues. CDR1 is SGHNT, CDR2 YYREEE, per germline (reference sequence). The DNA for the CDR3 is TGTGCCAGCAGCCTCATAAGCGGAGCCCAAGAGACCCAGTACTTC. This sequence encodes CASSLISGAQETQYF. Supplemented by reference TRBV5-4 and TRBJ2-5, the full variable domain reads ETGVTQSPTHLIKTRGQQVTLRCSSQSGHNTVSWYQQALGQGPQFIFQYYREEENGRGNFPPRFSGLQFPNYSSELNVNALELDDSALYLCASSLISGAQETQYFGPGTRLLVL.